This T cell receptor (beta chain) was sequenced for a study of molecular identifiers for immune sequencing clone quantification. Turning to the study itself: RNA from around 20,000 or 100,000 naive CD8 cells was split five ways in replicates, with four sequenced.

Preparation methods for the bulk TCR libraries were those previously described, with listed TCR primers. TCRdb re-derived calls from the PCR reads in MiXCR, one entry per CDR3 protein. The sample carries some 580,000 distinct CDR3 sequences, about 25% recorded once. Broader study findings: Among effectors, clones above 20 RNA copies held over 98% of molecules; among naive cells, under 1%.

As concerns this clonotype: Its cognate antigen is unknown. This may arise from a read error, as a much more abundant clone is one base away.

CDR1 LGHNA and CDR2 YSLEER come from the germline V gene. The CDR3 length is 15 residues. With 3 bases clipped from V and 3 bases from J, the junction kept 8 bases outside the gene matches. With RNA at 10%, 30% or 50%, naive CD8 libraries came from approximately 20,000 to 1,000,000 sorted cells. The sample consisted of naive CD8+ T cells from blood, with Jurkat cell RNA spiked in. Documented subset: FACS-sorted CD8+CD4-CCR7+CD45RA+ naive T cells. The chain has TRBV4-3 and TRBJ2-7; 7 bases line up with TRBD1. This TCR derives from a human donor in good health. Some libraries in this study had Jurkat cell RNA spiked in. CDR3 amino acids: CASSHDGAGGYEQYF. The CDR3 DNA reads TGCGCCAGCAGCCACGATGGGGCAGGGGGCTACGAGCAGTACTTC.